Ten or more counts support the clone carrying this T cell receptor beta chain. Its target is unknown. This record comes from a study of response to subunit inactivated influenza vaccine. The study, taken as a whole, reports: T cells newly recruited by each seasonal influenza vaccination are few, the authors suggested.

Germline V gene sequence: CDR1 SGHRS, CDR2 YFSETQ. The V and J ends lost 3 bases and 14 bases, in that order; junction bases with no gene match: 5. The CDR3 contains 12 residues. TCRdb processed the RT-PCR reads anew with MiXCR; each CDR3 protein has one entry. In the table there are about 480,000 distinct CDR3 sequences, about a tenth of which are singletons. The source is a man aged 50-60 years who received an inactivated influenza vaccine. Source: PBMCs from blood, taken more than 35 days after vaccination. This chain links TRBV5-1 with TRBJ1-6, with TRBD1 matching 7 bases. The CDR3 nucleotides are TGCGCCAGCAGCTCACAGGGGACAACCCTCCACTTT. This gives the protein CASSSQGTTLHF.